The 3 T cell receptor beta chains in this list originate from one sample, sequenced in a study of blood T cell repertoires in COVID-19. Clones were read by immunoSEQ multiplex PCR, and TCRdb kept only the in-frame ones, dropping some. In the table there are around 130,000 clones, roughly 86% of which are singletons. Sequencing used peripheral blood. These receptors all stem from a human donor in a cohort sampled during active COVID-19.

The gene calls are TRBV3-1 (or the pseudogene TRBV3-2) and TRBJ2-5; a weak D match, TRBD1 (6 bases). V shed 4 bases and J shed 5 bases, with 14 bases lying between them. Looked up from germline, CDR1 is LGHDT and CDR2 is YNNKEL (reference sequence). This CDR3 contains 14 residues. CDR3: CASSPGTSWETQYF. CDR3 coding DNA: TGTGCCAGCAGCCCCGGGACAAGTTGGGAGACCCAGTACTTC.

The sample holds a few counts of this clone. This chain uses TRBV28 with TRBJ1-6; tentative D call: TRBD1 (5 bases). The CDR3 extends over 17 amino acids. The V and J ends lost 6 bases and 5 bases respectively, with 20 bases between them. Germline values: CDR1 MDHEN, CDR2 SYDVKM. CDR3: CASSDRHGGVNNSPLHF. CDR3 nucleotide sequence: TGTGCCAGCAGCGACAGACACGGCGGGGTAAATAATTCACCCCTCCACTTT. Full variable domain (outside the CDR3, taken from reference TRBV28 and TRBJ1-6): DVKVTQSSRYLVKRTGEKVFLECVQDMDHENMFWYRQDPGLGLRLIYFSYDVKMKEKGDIPEGYSVSREKKERFSLILESASTNQTSMYLCASSDRHGGVNNSPLHFGNGTRLTVT.

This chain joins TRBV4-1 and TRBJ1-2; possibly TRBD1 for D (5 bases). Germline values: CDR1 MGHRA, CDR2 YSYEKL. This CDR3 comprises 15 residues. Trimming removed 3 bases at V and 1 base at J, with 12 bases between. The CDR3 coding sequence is TGCGCCAGCAGCCAGGGGCCCTCGAATAACTATGGCTACACCTTC. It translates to CASSQGPSNNYGYTF.